The present T cell receptor (beta chain) was sequenced within a study of PD-1 blockade in classical Hodgkin lymphoma. Assay: immunoSEQ multiplex PCR; the TCRdb copy retains only in-frame clones and omits some. The data contain roughly 50,000 clones, 80% of them seen just once; the ten biggest clones take up 22%. All trial patients relapsed after autologous stem cell transplantation. The CDR3 length is 15 residues. V lost 0 bases and J 0 bases, leaving 8 bases between the germline ends. The germline V gene has CDR1 SGDLS and CDR2 YYNGEE. The chain employs TRBV9 and TRBJ2-3, with no clear D. The clonotype comes from a human donor with classical Hodgkin lymphoma. The sequences come from peripheral blood mononuclear cells (PBMCs), collected before the second cycle of nivolumab. CDR3 DNA sequence: TGTGCCAGCAGCGTAGGGGTGGACAGCACAGATACGCAGTATTTT. This translates into CASSVGVDSTDTQYF.